This T cell receptor beta chain originates from a study of vaccination and CD4 T cells after COVID-19. General study points: Looking at convalescent patients, a median roughly 90% of reactive clones were present only post-vaccination. Median SARS-CoV-2-reactive clonotypes rose from approximately 21 to 38, not significantly. This study had few convalescent patients and no early post-infection samples.

An Oncomine TCR Beta short-read assay was used to sequence the DNA from cultured CD4+ T cells. Investigators obtained genomic DNA by extraction from cultured CD4+ T cells. TCRdb ran MiXCR on the PCR reads and lists one entry per CDR3 protein. The sample lists around 23,000 distinct CDR3 sequences; roughly 43% were seen once. This clonotype was picked up a small number of times. Its antigen is currently unknown. Trimming took off 2 bases at V and 7 bases at J, with 6 bases between the two ends. Germline V lookup: CDR1 SGHTA, CDR2 FQGNSA. The CDR3 loop spans 13 amino acids. Time point indicated: late sampling 161 to 241 days after vaccination in three convalescent patients. Treatment described: roughly 11-day PBMC culture with coronavirus spike peptide pools or control peptides (ViraFEST assay).

V gene TRBV7-2 combines with J gene TRBJ1-6; D gene ambiguous. The TCR was taken from a human donor who had recovered from COVID-19. Source: CD4+ T cells from blood, cultured in vitro, taken about 7 months after SARS-CoV-2 vaccination. In nucleotides, the CDR3 is TGTGCCAGCAGCTTATTGGACAATTCACCCCTCCACTTT. Amino acids: CASSLLDNSPLHF.